The 14 T cell receptor beta chains below come from one sample, sequenced in a study of T-cell reconstitution after alpha-beta-depleted transplantation in children. Preparation of the TCRbeta library used unique molecular identifiers. Using its own MiXCR run on the PCR reads, TCRdb lists one record per CDR3 protein. The sample lists 350,000 to 450,000 distinct CDR3 sequences, 10% to 15% occurring once. Sample: PBMCs, taken from the stem cell graft. Every receptor here comes from a human donor who donated a stem cell graft to a child with Fanconi anemia.

This clonotype was seen repeatedly, ten times or more. V usage is TRBV29-1 and J usage is TRBJ2-7; perhaps TRBD1 as D (6 bases). V was trimmed by 5 bases and J by 2 bases, leaving 10 bases between them. The CDR3 sequence is 12 residues long. Germline-derived CDR1 and CDR2 are SQVTM and ANQGSEA. The CDR3 sequence is CSVMDSAYEQYV. CDR3 nucleotide sequence: TGCAGCGTTATGGACAGCGCCTACGAGCAGTACGTC.

The chain is built from TRBV15 and TRBJ1-1; no firm D call. The germline gives CDR1 LNHNV, CDR2 YYDKDF (reference sequence). Trimming removed 6 bases from V and 1 base from J, with 9 bases in between. The CDR3 length is 13 residues. The CDR3 loop reads CATSLEGNTEAFF. CDR3 nucleotide sequence: TGTGCCACCAGTTTGGAAGGGAACACTGAAGCTTTCTTT.

The sample holds many counts of this clonotype. The V gene is TRBV11-2, the J gene TRBJ1-3, with D unclear. From germline, CDR1 is SGHAT and CDR2 FQNNGV. V was cut by 1 base and J by 4 bases, with 8 bases left in between. CDR3 length: 14 amino acids. The CDR3: CASSLVSGGNTIYF. In DNA, the CDR3 is TGTGCCAGCAGCTTAGTATCAGGAGGAAACACCATATATTTT.

This clonotype was seen at least ten times. This chain uses TRBV5-6 with TRBJ2-1; no clear D. Germline CDR1 SGHDT, CDR2 YYEEEE. The CDR3 loop spans 13 amino acids. The ends were cut back, 4 bases at V and 9 bases at J, with 14 bases in the middle. The CDR3 sequence is CASSLYDGGEQFF. The DNA of the CDR3 is TGTGCCAGCAGCCTATATGACGGCGGTGAGCAGTTCTTC.

The rearrangement uses TRBV29-1 and TRBJ2-3, with D perhaps TRBD1 or TRBD2 (5 bases each). Germline lookup yields CDR1 SQVTM and CDR2 ANQGSEA. The CDR3 is 16 amino acids. V was pared by 1 base and J by 6 bases, with 20 bases between. DNA for the CDR3: TGCAGCGTTGAAGGGGGGATGAGACCGGGCTTCGATACGCAGTATTTT. Its translation is CSVEGGMRPGFDTQYF.

In this sample, this clonotype turned up many times. V gene TRBV7-9 combines with J gene TRBJ2-7; D unresolved. The germline V gene has CDR1 SEHNR and CDR2 FQNEAQ (reference sequence). The CDR3 consists of 15 residues. V lost 1 base to trimming and J lost 1 base, with 11 bases between them. The DNA of the CDR3 is TGTGCCAGCAGCTTAGGTGTAGGAGCTTCCTACGAGCAGTACGTC. It specifies CASSLGVGASYEQYV.

At least ten counts were recorded for this clonotype. The chain carries TRBV20-1 and TRBJ2-3; D unresolved. V was pared by 0 bases and J by 0 bases, with 7 bases between. CDR1 is DFQATT and CDR2 is SNEGSKA in the germline V gene (reference sequence). The length of the CDR3 is 14 residues. CDR3 amino acids: CSARDLFSTDTQYF. The CDR3 DNA is TGCAGTGCTAGAGATCTCTTTAGCACAGATACGCAGTATTTT.

The chain employs TRBV4-3 and TRBJ2-3; 7 bases match TRBD1. V shed 5 bases, J shed 5 bases, and the junction held 4 bases outside the gene matches. This CDR3 contains 13 residues. Germline V CDR1 and CDR2: LGHNA, YSLEER. CDR3 bases: TGCGCCAGCAGCTACACAGGGGAAGATACGCAGTATTTT. Amino acid sequence: CASSYTGEDTQYF.

This clonotype was observed a handful of times. The chain combines TRBV4-3 with TRBJ2-5, with 11 nucleotides matching TRBD2. CDR1 and CDR2 (germline): LGHNA, YSLEER. The ends lost 4 bases at V and 5 bases at J; junction bases unmatched: 15. The CDR3 runs 18 residues. The CDR3 DNA reads as TGCGCCAGCAGCCCTGGGGGAACTAGCGGGGGCCGGGGGGAGACCCAGTACTTC. Translating it yields CASSPGGTSGGRGETQYF.

There are a few counts of this clonotype. This chain uses TRBV24-1 with TRBJ2-1; D is unresolved. The germline gives CDR1 KGHDR, CDR2 SFDVKD. There are 13 residues in the CDR3. V was clipped by 0 bases and J by 9 bases, with 8 bases between them. CDR3 protein: CATSDLNGVEQFF. CDR3 nucleotides: TGTGCCACCAGTGATTTGAACGGCGTTGAGCAGTTCTTC.

This chain connects TRBV15 to TRBJ2-5; D is tentatively TRBD1 or TRBD2 (6 bases each). The V end was cut by 3 bases, the J end by 5 bases, with 13 bases between. The CDR3 is 14 residues long. CDR1 is LNHNV, CDR2 YYDKDF, per germline (reference sequence). The CDR3 DNA reads as TGTGCCACCAGCAGGTCTCGGGGGCCCGAGACCCAGTACTTC. Translated: CATSRSRGPETQYF. The variable domain in full, completed from reference TRBV15 and TRBJ2-5, reads DAMVIQNPRYQVTQFGKPVTLSCSQTLNHNVMYWYQQKSSQAPKLLFHYYDKDFNNEADTPDNFQSRRPNTSFCFLDIRSPGLGDTAMYLCATSRSRGPETQYFGPGTRLLVL.

The chain is built from TRBV27 and TRBJ1-5; D gene ambiguous. The germline V gene has CDR1 MNHEY and CDR2 SMNVEV (reference sequence). The V and J ends lost 5 bases and 7 bases respectively, with 12 bases between them. This CDR3 comprises 13 residues. In DNA form, the CDR3 reads TGTGCCAGCAGTAAGAGCTGGGAGCAGCCCCAGCATTTT. The encoded protein is CASSKSWEQPQHF.

This clonotype was detected only a few times. The chain couples TRBV5-1 to TRBJ2-5; 10 nucleotides match TRBD2. V dropped 7 bases and J dropped 0; count of bases not matched to a gene: 12. Germline CDR1 reads SGHRS; CDR2 reads YFSETQ. This CDR3 is 17 amino acids long. The chain's CDR3 is CASAPRSGGTYQETQYF. CDR3 DNA: TGCGCCAGCGCACCCCGTAGCGGGGGGACGTACCAAGAGACCCAGTACTTC.

This clonotype was picked up a small number of times. V is TRBV7-2 and J is TRBJ1-3; TRBD1 agrees at 7 bases. Trimming removed 5 bases from V and 4 bases from J; junction bases left unmatched: 11. Germline values: CDR1 SGHTA, CDR2 FQGNSA. The CDR3 spans 16 residues. The CDR3 loop is CASSRSVGTEGNTIYF. As DNA, the CDR3 is TGTGCCAGCAGCCGATCTGTCGGGACAGAAGGAAACACCATATATTTT. The full variable domain, completed using reference TRBV7-2 and TRBJ1-3, is GAGVSQSPSNKVTEKGKDVELRCDPISGHTALYWYRQSLGQGLEFLIYFQGNSAPDKSGLPSDRFSAERTGGSVSTLTIQRTQQEDSAVYLCASSRSVGTEGNTIYFGEGSWLTVV.